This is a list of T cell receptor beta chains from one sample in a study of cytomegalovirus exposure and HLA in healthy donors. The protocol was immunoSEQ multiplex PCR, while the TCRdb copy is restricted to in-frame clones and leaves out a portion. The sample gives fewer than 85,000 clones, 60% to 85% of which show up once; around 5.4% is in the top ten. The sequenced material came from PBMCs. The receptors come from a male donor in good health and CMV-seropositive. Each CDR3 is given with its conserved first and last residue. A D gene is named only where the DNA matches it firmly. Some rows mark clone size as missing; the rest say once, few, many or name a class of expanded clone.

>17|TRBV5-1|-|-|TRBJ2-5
CASSARSGFFLRETQYF
TGCGCCAGCAGCGCGAGGTCAGGGTTTTTTTTGCGAGAGACCCAGTACTTC
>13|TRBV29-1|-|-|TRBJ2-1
CSVEDWTLYEQFF
TGCAGCGTTGAAGATTGGACTCTTTATGAGCAGTTCTTC
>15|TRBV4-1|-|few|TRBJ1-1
CASSQDTGEDTEAFF
TGCGCCAGCAGCCAAGACACGGGGGAGGACACTGAAGCTTTCTTT
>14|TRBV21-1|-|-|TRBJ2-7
CASSKGDRSYEQYF
TGTGCCAGCAGCAAGGGGGACAGATCCTACGAGCAGTACTTC
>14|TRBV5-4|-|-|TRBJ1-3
CASSLGIQPDTIYF
TGTGCCAGCAGCTTGGGTATTCAACCGGACACCATATATTTT
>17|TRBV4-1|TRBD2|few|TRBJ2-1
CASSHSSSGRVYNEQFF
TGCGCCAGCAGCCACAGCTCTAGCGGGCGAGTTTACAATGAGCAGTTCTTC
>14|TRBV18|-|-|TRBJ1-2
CASSLDPIGNGYTF
TGTGCCAGCTCCCTAGACCCCATCGGAAATGGCTACACCTTC
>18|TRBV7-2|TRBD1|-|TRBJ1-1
CASSVRAGTGDLNTEAFF
TGTGCCAGCAGCGTAAGAGCGGGGACAGGGGACCTGAACACTGAAGCTTTCTTT
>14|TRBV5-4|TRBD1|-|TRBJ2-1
CASSLQTGGHEQFF
TGTGCCAGCAGCTTGCAAACAGGGGGGCATGAGCAGTTCTTC
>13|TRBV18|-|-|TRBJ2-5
CASSPQGEETQYF
TGTGCCAGCTCACCCCAGGGTGAGGAGACCCAGTACTTC
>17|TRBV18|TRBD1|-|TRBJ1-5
CASSQTTGQGGNQPQHF
TGTGCCAGCTCACAAACGACGGGACAGGGAGGCAATCAGCCCCAGCATTTT
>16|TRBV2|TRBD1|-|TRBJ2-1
CASSVYGTGVYNEQFF
TGTGCCAGCAGTGTCTACGGGACAGGGGTTTACAATGAGCAGTTCTTC
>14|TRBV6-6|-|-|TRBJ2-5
CASKLTAHQETQYF
TGTGCCAGCAAACTCACAGCCCACCAAGAGACCCAGTACTTC
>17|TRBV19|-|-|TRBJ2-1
CASSGTPRPYSYNEQFF
TGTGCCAGTTCCGGGACACCGAGACCTTACTCCTACAATGAGCAGTTCTTC
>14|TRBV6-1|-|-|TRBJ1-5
CASSGSRLDQPQHF
TGTGCCAGCAGTGGGTCCCGGTTAGATCAGCCCCAGCATTTT
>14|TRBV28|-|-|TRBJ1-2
CASSFVGANYGYTF
TGTGCCAGCAGTTTCGTTGGAGCTAACTATGGCTACACCTTC
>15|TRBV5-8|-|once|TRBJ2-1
CASSFKQGWYNEQFF
TGTGCCAGCAGCTTCAAACAGGGATGGTACAATGAGCAGTTCTTC
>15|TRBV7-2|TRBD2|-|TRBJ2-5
CASSLDSGRWETQYF
TGTGCCAGCAGCTTAGACAGCGGGAGGTGGGAGACCCAGTACTTC
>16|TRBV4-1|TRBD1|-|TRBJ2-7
CASSHSDRTDFYEQYF
TGCGCCAGCAGCCACTCGGACAGGACGGATTTCTACGAGCAGTACTTC
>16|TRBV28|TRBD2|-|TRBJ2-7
CASRYGLAGDTYEQYF
TGTGCCAGCAGGTACGGACTAGCGGGGGATACCTACGAGCAGTACTTC
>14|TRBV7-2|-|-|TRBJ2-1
CASSLDGGWDEQFF
TGTGCCAGCAGCTTAGATGGGGGCTGGGATGAGCAGTTCTTC
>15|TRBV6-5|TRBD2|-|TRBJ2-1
CASSPGLSSYNEQFF
TGTGCCAGCAGCCCGGGACTAAGCTCCTACAATGAGCAGTTCTTC
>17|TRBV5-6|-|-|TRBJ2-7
CASSLGARGAAGYEQYF
TGTGCCAGCAGCTTGGGAGCCCGGGGGGCAGCAGGCTACGAGCAGTACTTC
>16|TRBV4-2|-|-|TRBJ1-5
CASSQGSEGRNQPQHF
TGTGCCAGCAGCCAAGGGTCGGAGGGTAGGAATCAGCCCCAGCATTTT
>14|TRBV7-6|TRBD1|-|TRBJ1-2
CASSSGQGAGGYTF
TGTGCCAGCAGCTCCGGACAGGGGGCTGGTGGCTACACCTTC
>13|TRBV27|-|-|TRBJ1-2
CATRETVTNGYTF
TGTGCCACCAGGGAGACCGTAACGAATGGCTACACCTTC
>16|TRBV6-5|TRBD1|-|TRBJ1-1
CASSYSSSGGDTEAFF
TGTGCCAGCAGTTACTCGAGTTCAGGGGGAGACACTGAAGCTTTCTTT
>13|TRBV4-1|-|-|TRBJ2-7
CASSLGQTYEQYF
TGCGCCAGCAGCCTCGGACAGACGTACGAGCAGTACTTC
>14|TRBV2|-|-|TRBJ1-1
CASSGGGVNTEAFF
TGTGCCAGCAGCGGGGGGGGTGTGAACACTGAAGCTTTCTTT
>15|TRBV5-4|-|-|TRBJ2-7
CASSLVGGGGYEQYF
TGTGCCAGCAGCTTGGTCGGGGGTGGAGGCTACGAGCAGTACTTC
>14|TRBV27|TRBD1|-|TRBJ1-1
CASSLTGVNTEAFF
TGTGCCAGCAGTTTAACAGGGGTGAACACTGAAGCTTTCTTT
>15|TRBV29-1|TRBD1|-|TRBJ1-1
CSVERTGSSGTEAFF
TGCAGCGTTGAAAGGACAGGGTCGAGTGGCACTGAAGCTTTCTTT
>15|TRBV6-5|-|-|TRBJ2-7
CASSREDSKVYEQYF
TGTGCCAGCAGCAGAGAGGACAGCAAAGTCTACGAGCAGTACTTC
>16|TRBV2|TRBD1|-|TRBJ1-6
CASRLQGATYNSPLHF
TGTGCCAGCAGGTTACAGGGGGCTACCTATAATTCACCCCTCCACTTT
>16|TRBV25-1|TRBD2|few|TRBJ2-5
CASRALHSGREETQYF
TGTGCCAGCAGAGCCCTACACAGCGGGAGGGAAGAGACCCAGTACTTC
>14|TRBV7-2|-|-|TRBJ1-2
CASSLDRANYGYTF
TGTGCCAGCAGCTTAGACAGGGCTAACTATGGCTACACCTTC
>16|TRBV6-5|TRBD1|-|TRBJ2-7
CASSLRQGRVSYEQYF
TGTGCCAGCAGTTTAAGACAGGGGCGTGTATCCTACGAGCAGTACTTC
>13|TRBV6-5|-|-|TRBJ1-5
CASSYSFGQPQHF
TGTGCCAGCAGTTACTCATTCGGGCAGCCCCAGCATTTT
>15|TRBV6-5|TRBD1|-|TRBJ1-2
CASRPSGQGFYGYTF
TGTGCCAGCAGGCCTTCGGGACAGGGATTCTATGGCTACACCTTC
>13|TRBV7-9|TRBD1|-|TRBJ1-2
CASTGQGDYGYTF
TGTGCCAGCACCGGACAGGGCGACTATGGCTACACCTTC
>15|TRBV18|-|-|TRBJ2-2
CASSPPAGNTGELFF
TGTGCCAGCTCACCACCGGCAGGGAACACCGGGGAGCTGTTTTTT
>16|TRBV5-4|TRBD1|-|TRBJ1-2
CASSFATGGNAYGYTF
TGTGCCAGCAGCTTTGCCACAGGGGGCAACGCTTATGGCTACACCTTC
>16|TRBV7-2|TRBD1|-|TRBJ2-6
CASSSASQGGANVLTF
TGTGCCAGCAGCTCGGCCTCACAGGGGGGGGCCAACGTCCTGACTTTC
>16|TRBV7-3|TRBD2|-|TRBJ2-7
CASSPELAGSSYEQYF
TGTGCCAGCAGCCCCGAACTAGCGGGGAGCTCCTACGAGCAGTACTTC
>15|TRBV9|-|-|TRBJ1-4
CASSPIGQPAEKLFF
TGTGCCAGCAGCCCCATAGGACAGCCTGCTGAAAAACTGTTTTTT
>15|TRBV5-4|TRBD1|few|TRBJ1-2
CASSGRDRGISGYTF
TGTGCCAGCAGCGGCCGGGACAGGGGAATTAGTGGCTACACCTTC
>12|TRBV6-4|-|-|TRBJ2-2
CASSLNTGELFF
TGTGCCAGCAGCCTTAACACCGGGGAGCTGTTTTTT
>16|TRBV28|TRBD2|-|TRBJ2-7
CASGLAGTSSSYEQYF
TGTGCCAGCGGACTAGCGGGTACCAGCAGCTCCTACGAGCAGTACTTC